The T cell receptor beta chain described here comes from a study of T cell repertoires in cytomegalovirus infection. Study-wide context: Recently identified HLA-C-restricted CMV epitopes and well-studied HLA-B-restricted CMV epitopes were used by the study. Based on public TCR beta signatures, there were indications of CMV infection and of a matching HLA type. Whole-study results and caveats: CMV carriers with the relevant HLA were identified by cumulative public TCR beta family frequency.

This clonotype showed up many times. Its antigen is currently unknown. TCRdb re-analysed the reads in MiXCR, keeping a single row per CDR3 protein. The data show about 310,000 distinct CDR3 sequences, around 25% seen once. This CDR3 is built from 15 residues. Germline CDR1 is SNHLY and CDR2 is FYNNEI. The V gene lost 7 bases and the J gene lost 0 bases, with 12 bases spanning the gap. This specimen was cultured PBMCs, taken from culture after CMV antigen stimulation. The clonotype was recovered from a human donor in good health (CMV status not recorded). Some clones in this sample may be carry-over from other donors' samples. The genes are TRBV2 and TRBJ2-2; no clear D. The CDR3 sequence is CASTRVRANTGELFF. In DNA form, the CDR3 reads TGTGCCAGCACACGGGTTAGGGCGAACACCGGGGAGCTGTTTTTT.